This passage covers 23 T cell receptor beta chains from one sample sequenced in a study of blood T cell repertoires in COVID-19. Sequenced by immunoSEQ multiplex PCR; TCRdb stores in-frame clones only, minus some. The data show about 85,000 clones, 80% to 95% seen once. Sequenced: peripheral blood. The source of these receptors is a human donor with active COVID-19. The donor label of this sample is uncertain.

The chain employs TRBV15 and TRBJ1-2, with D uncertain. Germline CDR1 LNHNV, CDR2 YYDKDF (reference sequence). V lost 4 bases and J 5 bases, leaving 11 bases between the germline ends. This CDR3 is built from 13 residues. CDR3 in DNA: TGTGCCACCAGCACGTATCCGGAGTATGGCTACACCTTC. Its translation: CATSTYPEYGYTF.

The V call is TRBV6-5, the J call TRBJ2-7; 9 positions agree with TRBD1. The junction had 9 bases not matched to a gene; V was cut back by 6 bases and J by 6 bases. Germline lookup yields CDR1 MNHEY and CDR2 SVGAGI. The CDR3 sequence is 14 residues long. The CDR3 nucleotides read TGTGCCAGCAGCAACACAGGGGGCGGATTCGAGCAGTACTTC. It translates to CASSNTGGGFEQYF.

J is TRBJ1-2 and V is TRBV4-3, with D uncertain. Germline V gene sequence: CDR1 LGHNA, CDR2 YSLEER. The CDR3 length is 17 residues. The V gene lost 0 bases and the J gene lost 0 bases, with 14 bases spanning the gap. The CDR3 sequence is CASSQEMEWYSNYGYTF. CDR3 sequence (DNA): TGCGCCAGCAGCCAAGAAATGGAGTGGTACTCTAACTATGGCTACACCTTC.

V is TRBV5-1 and J is TRBJ2-5; D not resolved. Trimming cost V 6 bases and J 5 bases, with 14 bases left between them. The CDR3 consists of 13 residues. Germline V lookup: CDR1 SGHRS, CDR2 YFSETQ. The CDR3 spells CASNNAPVETQYF. DNA of the CDR3: TGCGCCAGCAATAATGCGCCGGTTGAGACCCAGTACTTC.

The chain has TRBV13 and TRBJ2-1; 9 nucleotides match TRBD2. This CDR3 contains 15 residues. Germline-derived CDR1 and CDR2 are PRHDT and FYEKMQ (reference sequence). Trimming removed 2 bases from V and 12 bases from J; junction bases left unmatched: 11. CDR3 sequence reads: CASSLRGERGARQFF. CDR3 sequence (DNA): TGTGCCAGCAGCTTAAGAGGCGAGCGGGGGGCTAGGCAGTTCTTC.

This clone was observed once. The genes are TRBV18 and TRBJ2-7; a weak D match, TRBD2 (5 bases). V was trimmed by 3 bases and J by 0 bases, leaving 15 bases between them. The length of the CDR3 is 16 residues. Germline V gene lookup returns CDR1 KGHSH and CDR2 LQKENI. CDR3 bases: TGTGCCAGCTCACCGCTAGTTGCGGGCCGCTCCTACGAGCAGTACTTC. Protein sequence: CASSPLVAGRSYEQYF. The whole variable domain, filled in from reference TRBV18 and TRBJ2-7, reads NAGVMQNPRHLVRRRGQEARLRCSPMKGHSHVYWYRQLPEEGLKFMVYLQKENIIDESGMPKERFSAEFPKEGPSILRIQQVVRGDSAAYFCASSPLVAGRSYEQYFGPGTRLTVT.

This sequence joins TRBV6-5 and TRBJ1-1; D is uncertain. The CDR3 runs 13 residues. Germline CDR1 reads MNHEY; CDR2 reads SVGAGI. The germline V and J ends were trimmed by 2 bases and 6 bases, with 10 bases remaining between them. The CDR3 is CASSYSSRSEAFF. The DNA for the CDR3 is TGTGCCAGCAGTTACAGTTCCAGGTCTGAAGCTTTCTTT.

The chain combines TRBV24-1 with TRBJ1-1; a weak D match, TRBD1 (5 bases). The CDR3 is 13 amino acids. Trimming took 9 bases from V and 0 from J, leaving 10 bases between them. The germline V gene has CDR1 KGHDR and CDR2 SFDVKD. The CDR3 sequence: CATRQRLNTEAFF. The CDR3 nucleotides read TGTGCCACCCGACAGCGTCTGAACACTGAAGCTTTCTTT.

This sequence joins TRBV3-1 (or the pseudogene TRBV3-2) and TRBJ2-7; no clear D. V was trimmed by 2 bases and J by 5 bases, leaving 7 bases between them. The CDR3 is 12 amino acids. Germline CDR1 is LGHDT and CDR2 is YNNKEL (reference sequence). The CDR3 protein is CASSQIQNEQYF. The CDR3 nucleotides are TGTGCCAGCAGCCAAATACAGAACGAGCAGTACTTC.

Only a few counts were recorded for this clone. The V and J genes are TRBV5-5 and TRBJ1-6, with a tentative D call TRBD1 (5 bases). The CDR3 is 16 residues long. Germline-derived CDR1 and CDR2 are SGHKS and YYEKEE (reference sequence). V dropped 4 bases and J dropped 10 bases, with 21 bases sitting between them. The CDR3 DNA reads as TGTGCCAGCAGCCCAAAGCCTATAGGGGCCCAATCACCCCTCCACTTT. This encodes CASSPKPIGAQSPLHF.

The CDR3 nucleotides read TGCGCCAGCAGCACTAGCGGGGGTAATGAGCAGTTCTTC. It codes for CASSTSGGNEQFF. The chain uses TRBV5-1 and TRBJ2-1; 11 bases align to TRBD2. V was clipped by 4 bases and J by 7 bases; unmatched bases: 1. Germline CDR1 SGHRS, CDR2 YFSETQ. The CDR3 has 13 residues.

This clone is a singleton in its sample. At one of its ends the junction is not consistent with the germline gene, which may arise from a read error. The rearrangement links TRBV4-1 to TRBJ1-3, with TRBD1 matching over 7 bases. CDR3 length: 16 amino acids. CDR1 is MGHRA and CDR2 is YSYEKL in the germline V gene. CDR3 protein: CASSRLQGKTGNTVYF. CDR3 nucleotide sequence: TGCGCCAGCAGCCGCCTACAGGGGAAGACTGGAAACACCGTATATTTT.

As regards this clone: A read error may produce the germline difference seen at one junction end. CDR3: CASSFSPNNLIF. In nucleotides, the CDR3 is TGTGCCAGCAGTTTTTCCCCGAATAACCTAATCTTC. The V call is TRBV12-3 or TRBV12-4, the J call TRBJ2-7; D remains ambiguous. The CDR3 consists of 12 residues.

The J gene is TRBJ2-1, the V gene TRBV11-1; 10 positions agree with TRBD2. Germline values: CDR1 SGHAT, CDR2 FQDESV (reference sequence). Trimming cost V 3 bases and J 7 bases; bases outside gene matches: 9. The CDR3 covers 16 residues. The CDR3 DNA reads as TGTGCCAGCAGCTTCGATTCCAGCGGGGGGGCAAATGAGCAGTTCTTC. Its translation: CASSFDSSGGANEQFF.

The J gene is TRBJ1-1, the V gene TRBV5-1, with TRBD1 matching 9 bases. The CDR3 consists of 17 residues. Per the germline V gene, CDR1 is SGHRS and CDR2 is YFSETQ. V gave up 1 base and J gave up 1 base; unmatched junction bases: 8. CDR3 bases: TGCGCCAGCAGCTTGAACAGGGGGCTGGATTGGAACACTGAAGCTTTCTTT. As protein: CASSLNRGLDWNTEAFF. Full variable domain (missing parts from reference TRBV5-1 and TRBJ1-1): KAGVTQTPRYLIKTRGQQVTLSCSPISGHRSVSWYQQTPGQGLQFLFEYFSETQRNKGNFPGRFSGRQFSNSRSEMNVSTLELGDSALYLCASSLNRGLDWNTEAFFGQGTRLTVV.

The chain uses TRBV4-2 and TRBJ2-4, with 7 positions matching TRBD2. Per germline, CDR1 LGHNA and CDR2 YNFKEQ. V dropped 2 bases and J dropped 2; count of bases not matched to a gene: 9. CDR3 length: 17 amino acids. The CDR3 loop reads CASSQLVRDYTKNIQYF. The CDR3 DNA reads TGTGCCAGCAGCCAACTTGTCCGGGACTATACCAAAAACATTCAGTACTTC.

The chain has TRBV20-1 and TRBJ2-3; 8 positions agree with TRBD1. The CDR3 is made up of 14 amino acids. Germline V CDR1 and CDR2: DFQATT, SNEGSKA (reference sequence). V trimming: 3 bases; J trimming: 2 bases; junction bases outside the gene matches: 4. In nucleotides, the CDR3 is TGCAGTGCTAGTAGGACAGGGATCACAGATACGCAGTATTTT. Translating gives CSASRTGITDTQYF.

The chain recombines TRBV18 with TRBJ2-3; 9 bases agree with TRBD2. Germline V gene lookup returns CDR1 KGHSH and CDR2 LQKENI. Germline trimming cut 2 bases from V and 1 base from J; bases unmatched to any gene: 10. The CDR3 totals 18 residues. The CDR3 nucleotides are TGTGCCAGCTCACCAGGGTTTAGCGGGGGCTCCGGCACAGATACGCAGTATTTT. The encoded protein is CASSPGFSGGSGTDTQYF.

The rearrangement uses TRBV5-4 and TRBJ2-3; TRBD2 aligns across 7 bases. V lost 4 bases, J lost 5 bases, and 10 bases stayed unmatched. Per the germline V gene, CDR1 is SGHNT and CDR2 is YYREEE (reference sequence). This CDR3 is 15 amino acids long. The CDR3 DNA sequence: TGTGCCAGCAGCCCGGGGAGCGGGGTGGGAGATACGCAGTATTTT. Protein: CASSPGSGVGDTQYF.

The V and J genes are TRBV4-1 and TRBJ1-4, with 9 bases fitting TRBD1. Trimming removed 5 bases from V and 6 bases from J; junction bases left unmatched: 10. The germline V gene has CDR1 MGHRA and CDR2 YSYEKL. There are 16 residues in the CDR3. The CDR3 nucleotides read TGCGCCAGCAGCGTAGATACGGGGACAGGGTATGAAAAACTGTTTTTT. It translates to CASSVDTGTGYEKLFF.

The chain uses TRBV19 and TRBJ1-6; TRBD1 agrees at 8 bases. With 3 bases clipped from V and 8 bases from J, the junction kept 6 bases outside the gene matches. The V gene's germline CDR1 is LNHDA and CDR2 SQIVND (reference sequence). The CDR3 totals 15 residues. CDR3 in amino acids: CASSILDRVYSPLHF. CDR3 coding DNA: TGTGCCAGTAGTATCCTGGACAGGGTGTATTCACCCCTCCACTTT. The variable domain in full, with the rest retrieved from reference TRBV19 and TRBJ1-6, is DGGITQSPKYLFRKEGQNVTLSCEQNLNHDAMYWYRQDPGQGLRLIYYSQIVNDFQKGDIAEGYSVSREKKESFPLTVTSAQKNPTAFYLCASSILDRVYSPLHFGNGTRLTVT.

V is TRBV5-1 and J is TRBJ2-1; D is undetermined. CDR1 is SGHRS, CDR2 YFSETQ, per germline. The V gene lost 2 bases and the J gene lost 1 base, with 7 bases spanning the gap. This CDR3 is 14 amino acids long. CDR3 protein: CASSFGGSYNEQFF. The CDR3 DNA sequence: TGCGCCAGCAGCTTCGGCGGATCCTACAATGAGCAGTTCTTC.

This rearrangement joins TRBV3-1 (or the pseudogene TRBV3-2) to TRBJ2-5; 8 bases are shared with TRBD2. The ends lost 0 bases at V and 4 bases at J; junction bases unmatched: 4. Germline CDR1 reads LGHDT; CDR2 reads YNNKEL (reference sequence). The CDR3 is 15 residues long. In DNA, the CDR3 is TGTGCCAGCAGCCAAGATCATAGCGGGGCAGAGACCCAGTACTTC. It codes for CASSQDHSGAETQYF.